These T cell receptor beta chains were read from a single sample in a study of tumor-infiltrating lymphocytes in localized non-small cell lung cancer. TCRdb's table, derived via immunoSEQ multiplex PCR, lists solely in-frame clones and lacks some. The data hold about 24,000 clones, with 50% to 70% observed a single time. Sequencing used lung tumor tissue. The receptors stem from a human donor with non-small cell lung cancer. CDR3s leave out the opening cysteine and the closing phenylalanine or tryptophan. Fields, in order: V gene, J gene, CDR3 protein.

TRBV18	TRBJ1-1	ASSQDRLRARTEAF
TRBV30	TRBJ1-1	ACHPRTGEVTEAF
TRBV5-4	TRBJ2-7	ASSPEGGTRSLYEQY
TRBV19	TRBJ2-1	ASSIGGPSSYNEQF
TRBV15	TRBJ1-2	ATSRGTARGYT
TRBV2	TRBJ1-4	ASTQDLRREKLF
TRBV6-6	TRBJ2-3	ASSYGMKASTDTQY
TRBV7-2	TRBJ2-3	ASSLQGMDTQY
TRBV5-1	TRBJ2-2	ASSLAEGRGELF
TRBV9	TRBJ2-1	ASSPGGAGGWYNEQF
TRBV9	TRBJ2-1	ASSVDLSGNEQF
TRBV7-2	TRBJ2-7	ASSRAQLYEQY
TRBV9	TRBJ1-2	ASSPGQGVYGYT
TRBV27	TRBJ2-7	ASSIRGPSDEQY
TRBV9	TRBJ2-2	ASSVAWTGVTGELF
TRBV5-1	TRBJ1-1	ASTMGGGDNTEAF
TRBV9	TRBJ2-7	ASSKGRPYEQY
TRBV14	TRBJ2-1	ASSQGVRTAEQF
TRBV7-9	TRBJ1-2	ASSLGSGAQVGYT
TRBV29-1	TRBJ2-5	SIEYRVPYQETQY
TRBV30	TRBJ2-3	AWSNGQFTDTQY
TRBV7-3	TRBJ2-1	ASSLGEYNEQF
TRBV6-1	TRBJ2-7	ASREGLAEPYEQY
TRBV6-5	TRBJ2-7	ASSYNGGIAYEQY
TRBV7-2	TRBJ2-1	ASSPDYGEQF
TRBV5-1	TRBJ2-1	ASSLSGSSSYNEQF
TRBV5-1	TRBJ2-1	ASSFVSGTREQF
TRBV6-5	TRBJ1-2	ASGEYENGYT
TRBV4-2	TRBJ2-1	ASSQDPSSYNEQF
TRBV27	TRBJ2-7	ASSASYEQY
TRBV10-3	TRBJ1-2	AITPGSRYGYT
TRBV7-3	TRBJ1-1	ASRGQPNTEAF
TRBV5-1	TRBJ1-1	ASSLRRGAEAF
TRBV30	TRBJ1-5	AWSSTRAQPQH
TRBV9	TRBJ2-2	ASSVDPGLAGARTGELF
TRBV6-1	TRBJ2-6	ASSDGGSGANVLT
TRBV21-1	TRBJ2-3	ASSKLRFGHLADTQY
TRBV28	TRBJ1-2	ASRARDRDYGYT
TRBV28	TRBJ1-1	ASVNGGVDTEAF
TRBV9	TRBJ1-3	ASSRGQSGNTIY
TRBV10-3	TRBJ1-2	AIRVDSDGYT
TRBV5-4	TRBJ2-1	ASSLMVGTGAWEQF
TRBV19	TRBJ2-2	ASTPPGDIGTGELF
TRBV10-2	TRBJ2-1	ASRASGSSYNEQF
TRBV5-5	TRBJ2-5	ASSLVGQETQY